This T cell receptor beta chain emerged from a study of blood T cell repertoires in COVID-19. Overall study context: Sites in the United States, Italy and Spain provided acute and convalescent COVID-19 samples.

CDR1 SGHAT and CDR2 FQNNGV come from the germline V gene. Germline trimming cut 2 bases from V and 2 bases from J; bases unmatched to any gene: 5. The CDR3 contains 17 residues. Assay used: immunoSEQ multiplex PCR; TCRdb lists only in-frame clones, some missing. The sample includes around 200,000 clones, 80% to 90% of them seen just once. Sequencing was carried out using peripheral blood. This chain uses TRBV11-2 with TRBJ2-1; 11 nucleotides match TRBD2. The clonotype originates from a man in his 60s who had recovered from COVID-19. The chain's CDR3 is CASSLTQLAGAYNEQFF. The DNA for the CDR3 is TGTGCCAGCAGCTTAACCCAACTAGCGGGAGCCTACAATGAGCAGTTCTTC.